One and the same sample provided the 21 T cell receptor beta chains below, sequenced in a study of cytomegalovirus exposure and HLA in healthy donors. Use of 60 Vbeta and 13 Jbeta primers characterized the PCR. TCRdb keeps only in-frame clones here, not all; method: immunoSEQ multiplex PCR. The sample contains some 190,000 clones, less than 80% of which appear only once. Material: PBMCs. The receptor source for this set is a man aged 18-30 years in good health and CMV-seronegative.

The sample holds one count of this clone. This chain links TRBV27 with TRBJ1-1; 7 bases match TRBD1. CDR1 is MNHEY, CDR2 SMNVEV, per germline (reference sequence). The V and J ends lost 2 bases and 6 bases, in that order; junction bases with no gene match: 6. The CDR3 runs to 14 residues. The CDR3 region has the DNA TGTGCCAGCAGTTTAAGGGGGCGTTGGGCTGAAGCTTTCTTT. Protein: CASSLRGRWAEAFF.

This sequence joins TRBV28 and TRBJ1-5; the match to TRBD1 covers 8 bases. The CDR3 spans 14 residues. The V and J ends lost 4 bases and 1 base, in that order; junction bases with no gene match: 0. Germline V gene data show CDR1 as MDHEN and CDR2 as SYDVKM. CDR3 coding DNA: TGTGCCAGCAGTTGGACAGGGAGCAATCAGCCCCAGCATTTT. Its protein is CASSWTGSNQPQHF.

The V gene is TRBV30, the J gene TRBJ1-5, with 7 bases lining up with TRBD1. CDR1 GTSNPN and CDR2 SVGIG come from the germline V gene (reference sequence). The CDR3 runs 13 residues. The ends lost 1 base at V and 5 bases at J; junction bases unmatched: 2. For the CDR3, the DNA is TGTGCCTGGAGTGGGGGACAGTATCAGCCCCAGCATTTT. It specifies CAWSGGQYQPQHF.

The V and J genes are TRBV28 and TRBJ1-4, with TRBD1 matching over 10 bases. The V gene's germline CDR1 is MDHEN and CDR2 SYDVKM. The CDR3 spans 17 residues. Trimming cost V 5 bases and J 0 bases; bases outside gene matches: 6. CDR3 region: CASSGPGTGATNEKLFF. In DNA form, the CDR3 reads TGTGCCAGCAGTGGCCCAGGGACAGGGGCAACTAATGAAAAACTGTTTTTT.

This chain uses TRBV6-1 with TRBJ1-2, with D perhaps matching TRBD1 (6 bases). The germline V and J ends were trimmed by 6 bases and 4 bases, with 12 bases remaining between them. The CDR3 consists of 13 residues. Germline V gives CDR1 MNHNS, CDR2 SASEGT. The CDR3 region has the DNA TGTGCCAGCAGCGCGACAGGCACCTATGGCTACACCTTC. Translation gives CASSATGTYGYTF.

V usage is TRBV14 and J usage is TRBJ2-7, with D unclear. V was clipped by 2 bases and J by 2 bases, with 10 bases between them. CDR1 SGHDN and CDR2 FVKESK come from the germline V gene. There are 14 residues in the CDR3. The CDR3 nucleotides are TGTGCCAGCAGCCAAATCCCGAGGACCTACGAGCAGTACTTC. It specifies CASSQIPRTYEQYF.

V is TRBV4-1 and J is TRBJ2-5; the D is unclear. V shed 0 bases and J shed 4 bases, with 12 bases lying between them. Looked up from germline, CDR1 is MGHRA and CDR2 is YSYEKL. The CDR3 totals 15 residues. The CDR3 region has the DNA TGCGCCAGCAGCCAAGATTTCGCCCCTAGAGAGACCCAGTACTTC. Translated: CASSQDFAPRETQYF.

V and J are TRBV6-1 and TRBJ1-1; unclear D gene. V was trimmed by 6 bases and J by 3 bases, leaving 11 bases between them. The length of the CDR3 is 13 residues. Germline V CDR1 and CDR2: MNHNS, SASEGT. CDR3 in DNA: TGTGCCAGCAGGAGGGAAACAGACACTGAAGCTTTCTTT. The encoded protein is CASRRETDTEAFF.

The chain links TRBV29-1 to TRBJ1-1; the D gene is possibly TRBD1 (6 bases). The germline CDR1 and CDR2 sequences are SQVTM and ANQGSEA. The CDR3 has 13 residues. The germline V and J ends were trimmed by 6 bases and 1 base, with 12 bases remaining between them. CDR3: CSVSIGGNTEAFF. CDR3 in DNA: TGCAGCGTATCTATAGGGGGGAACACTGAAGCTTTCTTT.

The rearrangement links TRBV7-2 to TRBJ1-4, with TRBD1 identical over 7 bases. The CDR3 contains 16 residues. Germline V gene data show CDR1 as SGHTA and CDR2 as FQGNSA. Unmatched junction bases numbered 13, after V lost 5 bases and J lost 7 bases. CDR3 amino acids: CASSPGTARLGEKLFF. CDR3 in DNA: TGTGCCAGCAGCCCCGGGACAGCCCGGCTGGGTGAAAAACTGTTTTTT.

This clone was seen a handful of times. The chain employs TRBV14 and TRBJ1-1; D may be TRBD1 (5 bases). In germline, CDR1 is SGHDN, CDR2 FVKESK. The CDR3 has 15 residues. V shed 5 bases and J shed 4 bases, with 17 bases lying between them. In DNA form, the CDR3 reads TGTGCCAGCAGCAAGAGACCGGGGGAGAGCACTGAAGCTTTCTTT. It translates to CASSKRPGESTEAFF.

This clone has more than one count but fewer than ten. The chain couples TRBV10-3 to TRBJ1-2; no clear D. This CDR3 spans 11 amino acids. Trimming took 6 bases from V and 6 from J, leaving 8 bases between them. From germline, CDR1 is ENHRY and CDR2 SYGVKD. CDR3 sequence reads: CAISGVNGYTF. The CDR3 region has the DNA TGTGCCATCAGCGGGGTAAATGGCTACACCTTC.

This clone was seen a handful of times. The rearrangement links TRBV28 to TRBJ1-4; 8 bases align to TRBD1. With V trimmed by 4 bases and J by 7 bases, 8 bases remained unmatched. The V gene's germline CDR1 is MDHEN and CDR2 SYDVKM. CDR3 length: 15 residues. The CDR3 loop reads CASSSDHRGSEKLFF. CDR3 bases: TGTGCCAGCAGTTCCGACCACAGGGGGAGTGAAAAACTGTTTTTT.

This chain joins TRBV4-1 and TRBJ2-3, with TRBD2 matching 8 bases. V lost 8 bases and J lost 2; bases outside the gene matches: 9. The CDR3 sequence is 15 residues long. In germline, CDR1 is MGHRA, CDR2 YSYEKL. CDR3 DNA sequence: TGCGCCAGCCGCCCGGGGGGGGGATTCACAGATACGCAGTATTTT. Translating it yields CASRPGGGFTDTQYF.

This clone was observed once. This chain connects TRBV2 to TRBJ1-1, with 7 bases matching TRBD1. The V segment lost 5 bases and the J segment 1 base; nucleotides outside the gene matches: 7. There are 15 residues in the CDR3. In germline, CDR1 is SNHLY, CDR2 FYNNEI. The CDR3 DNA reads as TGTGCCAGCAGTTCGGGGAACAGGGGGAACACTGAAGCTTTCTTT. Amino acid sequence: CASSSGNRGNTEAFF.

Here the CDR3 reads CASSRDRDIGELFF. The DNA for the CDR3 is TGTGCCAGCAGCCGGGACAGGGATATCGGGGAGCTGTTTTTT. The chain links TRBV2 to TRBJ2-2; 9 bases are a match to TRBD1. The V gene's germline CDR1 is SNHLY and CDR2 FYNNEI. J gave up 7 bases and V 6 bases, and 6 bases lay outside the gene matches. This CDR3 is built from 14 residues.

The chain uses TRBV9 and TRBJ2-3; D gene uncertain. The CDR3 consists of 12 residues. Germline values: CDR1 SGDLS, CDR2 YYNGEE. The V end lost 0 bases, the J end lost 5 bases, and 4 bases lay between the germline ends. CDR3 sequence (DNA): TGTGCCAGCAGCGTAGACGGAGATACGCAGTATTTT. Encoded protein: CASSVDGDTQYF.

The rearrangement links TRBV5-4 to TRBJ2-3, with 7 bases matching TRBD1. Germline CDR1 is SGHNT and CDR2 is YYREEE (reference sequence). The CDR3 spans 17 residues. The trim removed 3 bases at V and 1 base at J, leaving 11 bases unmatched. CDR3 coding DNA: TGTGCCAGCAGCTCCAGCTCGACAGGGATTGGCACAGATACGCAGTATTTT. This encodes CASSSSSTGIGTDTQYF.

The chain combines TRBV15 with TRBJ2-1, with 15 bases identical to TRBD2. Germline V gene sequence: CDR1 LNHNV, CDR2 YYDKDF (reference sequence). The CDR3 extends over 20 amino acids. V dropped 0 bases and J dropped 3; count of bases not matched to a gene: 9. CDR3 coding DNA: TGTGCCACCAGCAGAGATGGCGGACTAGCGGGAGGGCCACGCTACAATGAGCAGTTCTTC. Protein product: CATSRDGGLAGGPRYNEQFF.

Only a few counts were recorded for this clone. V usage is TRBV6-5 and J usage is TRBJ1-3; 7 bases agree with TRBD1. With V trimmed by 2 bases and J by 0 bases, 1 base remained unmatched. The length of the CDR3 is 15 residues. Per germline, CDR1 MNHEY and CDR2 SVGAGI. In DNA form, the CDR3 reads TGTGCCAGCAGTTACGGGACAGCCTCTGGAAACACCATATATTTT. It specifies CASSYGTASGNTIYF.

V usage is TRBV27 and J usage is TRBJ1-2, with 9 bases matching TRBD1. J was trimmed by 2 bases and V by 4 bases; bases with no gene match: 5. The length of the CDR3 is 15 residues. CDR1 is MNHEY, CDR2 SMNVEV, per germline (reference sequence). The chain's CDR3 is CASSSPGQGNYGYTF. The CDR3 DNA reads TGTGCCAGCAGTTCACCGGGACAGGGAAACTATGGCTACACCTTC.